The 17 T cell receptor beta chains presented below share a single source sample, sequenced in a study of low-dose radiotherapy and immunotherapy resistance in tumors. The sample's time point: before trial treatment. TRAV- and TRBV-specific primers were used for first-strand cDNA, which covered alpha and beta chains. It was with a constant-region primer and a V-primer adapter that TCRs were amplified over around 18 PCR cycles. TCRdb re-called the reads with MiXCR, one entry per CDR3 protein. The sample holds more than 50,000 distinct CDR3 sequences, roughly 29% seen once. Specimen: PBMCs, collected before treatment. These receptors originate from a male donor with rectosigmoid adenocarcinoma.

This clonotype was detected many times. V is TRBV14 and J is TRBJ2-7; D is possibly TRBD1 (6 bases). V lost 4 bases, J lost 3 bases, and 10 bases lay in between. This CDR3 spans 13 amino acids. The germline V gene has CDR1 SGHDN and CDR2 FVKESK. CDR3 in DNA: TGTGCCAGCAGCCGGGACAAGGGCTACGAGCAGTACTTC. Amino acids: CASSRDKGYEQYF.

This clonotype occurred many times. The V and J genes are TRBV7-9 and TRBJ2-2; tentative D call: TRBD2 (6 bases). The CDR3 is made up of 15 amino acids. V gave up 3 bases and J gave up 0 bases, with 8 bases separating them. Germline CDR1 and CDR2: SEHNR and FQNEAQ (reference sequence). CDR3 bases: TGTGCCAGCAGCTTGAGCGGGTCGAACACCGGGGAGCTGTTTTTT. Encoded protein: CASSLSGSNTGELFF.

The table lists this clonotype with many counts. This chain links TRBV28 with TRBJ2-5, with 11 bases aligning to TRBD2. The CDR3 runs to 18 residues. The V gene end was trimmed by 3 bases and the J gene end by 4 bases; junction bases not matched to a gene: 13. The germline CDR1 and CDR2 sequences are MDHEN and SYDVKM. This CDR3 is CASSLGLTSGRAVETQYF. As DNA, the CDR3 is TGTGCCAGCAGTTTGGGACTTACTAGCGGGAGAGCTGTAGAGACCCAGTACTTC.

In its sample, this clonotype was seen many times. The gene calls are TRBV29-1 and TRBJ1-2, with a possible D match to TRBD1 (5 bases). Germline assignment: CDR1 SQVTM and CDR2 ANQGSEA. V gave up 3 bases and J gave up 2 bases, with 25 bases separating them. The length of the CDR3 is 18 residues. The CDR3 bases are TGCAGCGTTGAGTTGATTCCGGGACTCCCTGGGGCCAACTATGGCTACACCTTC. Its protein is CSVELIPGLPGANYGYTF.

This clonotype was seen more than once but under ten times. This rearrangement joins TRBV4-3 to TRBJ2-2, with D perhaps TRBD2 (5 bases). V lost 0 bases, J lost 2 bases, and 10 bases lay in between. The CDR3 is made up of 16 amino acids. Germline lookup yields CDR1 LGHNA and CDR2 YSLEER. CDR3 residues: CASSQDPGKNTGELFF. CDR3 nucleotides: TGCGCCAGCAGCCAAGATCCCGGGAAAAACACCGGGGAGCTGTTTTTT.

This chain uses TRBV28 with TRBJ2-7, with D possibly being TRBD2 (6 bases). Germline V CDR1 and CDR2: MDHEN, SYDVKM. Trimming cost V 3 bases and J 12 bases, with 12 bases left between them. The CDR3 extends over 11 amino acids. This chain's CDR3 is CASSLREHPYF. As DNA, the CDR3 is TGTGCCAGCAGTTTGCGGGAACACCCGTACTTC.

About this clonotype: With only one base between it and a far larger clone, this is likely a read error. The chain joins TRBV28 to TRBJ2-5, with D unclear. Germline CDR1 and CDR2: MDHEN and SYDVKM. The CDR3 contains 15 residues. The V end was cut by 2 bases, the J end by 11 bases, with 21 bases between. CDR3 bases: TGTGCCAGCAGTTTACGGTCAGGCCCAATGAATGAGCAGTACTTC. It is translated as CASSLRSGPMNEQYF.

A remark on this clonotype: A far larger clone is a single base away, which makes a read error likely. This chain joins TRBV6-5 and TRBJ1-1; no clear D gene. Germline CDR1 and CDR2: MNHEY and SVGAGI. The CDR3 runs 10 residues. CDR3 protein: CASSNTKAFF. The DNA of the CDR3 is TGTGCCAGCAGTAACACTAAAGCTTTCTTT.

This sequence joins TRBV24-1 and TRBJ2-1; D perhaps matches TRBD2 (5 bases). The CDR3 has 16 residues. Germline CDR1 and CDR2: KGHDR and SFDVKD. Between the trimmed V and J ends, which lost 3 bases and 5 bases, there was a span of 16 bases. CDR3 sequence (DNA): TGTGCCACCAGTGATCAAGCTACTAGAGTCGACAATGAGCAGTTCTTC. Translation: CATSDQATRVDNEQFF.

This clonotype was recorded only once. This sequence is one base from a far larger clone and is likely a read error. This chain connects TRBV24-1 to TRBJ2-7; weak D call: TRBD2 (6 bases). The CDR3 spans 17 residues. The germline V gene has CDR1 KGHDR and CDR2 SFDVKD. Trimming stripped 5 bases from V and 7 bases from J, with 26 bases between. CDR3 region: CATSGTAGSSSYNEQYF. The DNA for the CDR3 is TGTGCCACCAGTGGCACGGCGGGGTCTAGCTCCTACAATGAGCAGTACTTC.

This clonotype has at least ten counts. This chain joins TRBV28 and TRBJ2-7; D uncertain. Germline V CDR1 and CDR2: MDHEN, SYDVKM. V was clipped by 1 base and J by 3 bases, with 10 bases between them. This CDR3 contains 14 residues. CDR3 region: CASSLSQVFYEQYF. The CDR3 DNA is TGTGCCAGCAGTTTATCCCAGGTGTTCTACGAGCAGTACTTC.

This clonotype showed up many times. V is TRBV6-2 or TRBV6-3 and J is TRBJ2-1; D is perhaps TRBD1 or TRBD2 (5 bases each). Germline CDR1 and CDR2: MNHEY and SVGEGT. CDR3 size: 14 residues. The V end was cut by 8 bases, the J end by 6 bases, with 17 bases between. The chain's CDR3 is CASEKKERGNEQFF. DNA for the CDR3: TGTGCCAGCGAGAAGAAGGAGAGGGGCAATGAGCAGTTCTTC.

This clonotype was found many times. The chain combines TRBV6-2 or TRBV6-3 with TRBJ2-7; 9 nucleotides line up with TRBD2. V was clipped by 4 bases and J by 0 bases; unmatched bases: 4. CDR1 MNHEY and CDR2 SVGEGT come from the germline V gene. This CDR3 comprises 15 residues. The CDR3 region is CASSWTSDSSYEQYF. The CDR3, as DNA: TGTGCCAGCAGTTGGACTAGCGACAGCTCCTACGAGCAGTACTTC.

This clonotype has ten or more counts. This chain connects TRBV19 to TRBJ2-1; D gene unclear. Germline CDR1 is LNHDA and CDR2 is SQIVND (reference sequence). Between the trimmed V and J ends, which lost 3 bases and 2 bases, there was a span of 8 bases. This CDR3 has 14 amino acids. The CDR3 DNA is TGTGCCAGTAGTATGTCCGTTCCCTACAATGAGCAGTTCTTC. Amino acid sequence: CASSMSVPYNEQFF.

The chain combines TRBV20-1 with TRBJ2-2, with D unclear. The CDR3 runs to 18 residues. The germline V and J ends were trimmed by 1 base and 2 bases, with 20 bases remaining between them. Germline V lookup: CDR1 DFQATT, CDR2 SNEGSKA (reference sequence). CDR3 region: CSARANGPSNINTGELFF. CDR3 DNA: TGCAGTGCTAGAGCCAATGGGCCTTCAAACATTAACACCGGGGAGCTGTTTTTT.

The table lists this clonotype with many counts. The V gene is TRBV2, the J gene TRBJ2-7, with D unresolved. This CDR3 spans 12 amino acids. CDR1 SNHLY and CDR2 FYNNEI come from the germline V gene. The V end was cut by 8 bases, the J end by 1 base, with 9 bases between. CDR3 coding DNA: TGTGCCAGCCTCTTAGGGTCCTACGAGCAGTACTTC. Its translation: CASLLGSYEQYF.

The chain combines TRBV5-1 with TRBJ1-1; TRBD1 might be the D (6 bases). The CDR3 consists of 13 residues. Germline lookup yields CDR1 SGHRS and CDR2 YFSETQ. The V end was cut by 2 bases, the J end by 5 bases, with 10 bases between. The CDR3 DNA sequence: TGCGCCAGCAGCTTACAGGGTTGGACTGAAGCTTTCTTT. Its protein is CASSLQGWTEAFF.